One sample yielded the 7 T cell receptor beta chains listed below, sequenced in a study of blood T cell repertoires in COVID-19. Libraries were prepared by immunoSEQ multiplex PCR; TCRdb keeps only in-frame clonotypes and omits some of them. The table has 300,000 or so clones, nearly 90% seen once. Sample: PBMCs or T cells enriched from blood (not recorded which). These receptors all come from a woman in her 30s who had recovered from COVID-19.

The V gene is TRBV19, the J gene TRBJ1-2; D not certain. Germline CDR1 reads LNHDA; CDR2 reads SQIVND (reference sequence). V shed 2 bases and J shed 5 bases, with 3 bases lying between them. The CDR3 is 11 residues long. CDR3 nucleotide sequence: TGTGCCAGTAGTATACAATATGGCTACACCTTC. Protein product: CASSIQYGYTF.

This CDR3 is CASSSPGENTEAFF. The CDR3 coding sequence is TGTGCCAGCAGTTCTCCCGGGGAAAACACTGAAGCTTTCTTT. This chain joins TRBV6-5 and TRBJ1-1; D not resolved. Germline lookup yields CDR1 MNHEY and CDR2 SVGAGI. The CDR3 length is 14 residues. V was pared by 4 bases and J by 2 bases, with 11 bases between.

This clone was recorded once. V gene TRBV5-8 combines with J gene TRBJ1-3; D not resolved. The ends were cut back, 2 bases at V and 4 bases at J, with 16 bases in the middle. This CDR3 region has 16 residues. Germline loops: CDR1 SGHTS, CDR2 YDEGEE. The CDR3 DNA follows: TGTGCCAGCAGCTTACCGGTCCTATCGAGAGGAAACACCATATATTTT. Its protein is CASSLPVLSRGNTIYF. The whole variable domain, filled in from reference TRBV5-8 and TRBJ1-3, reads EAGVTQSPTHLIKTRGQQATLRCSPISGHTSVYWYQQALGLGLQFLLWYDEGEERNRGNFPPRFSGRQFPNYSSELNVNALELEDSALYLCASSLPVLSRGNTIYFGEGSWLTVV.

This clone was found once. The chain joins TRBV10-3 to TRBJ1-1; D perhaps matches TRBD1 (5 bases). The germline CDR1 and CDR2 sequences are ENHRY and SYGVKD. V was clipped by 0 bases and J by 6 bases, with 23 bases between them. There are 18 residues in the CDR3. DNA of the CDR3: TGTGCCATCAGTGAGTCGTTAGGGGCTAGTAATATTATCGCTGAAGCTTTCTTT. Its protein product is CAISESLGASNIIAEAFF.

The chain recombines TRBV30 with TRBJ1-6; 7 bases align to TRBD1. V gave up 2 bases and J gave up 4 bases; unmatched junction bases: 8. This CDR3 is built from 16 residues. Germline CDR1 and CDR2: GTSNPN and SVGIG (reference sequence). The CDR3 spells CAWSTRDSWYNSPLHF. DNA for the CDR3: TGTGCCTGGAGTACTAGGGACAGCTGGTATAATTCACCCCTCCACTTT. The full variable domain, with the rest looked up from reference TRBV30 and TRBJ1-6, is SQTIHQWPATLVQPVGSPLSLECTVEGTSNPNLYWYRQAAGRGLQLLFYSVGIGQISSEVPQNLSASRPQDRQFILSSKKLLLSDSGFYLCAWSTRDSWYNSPLHFGNGTRLTVT.

V gene TRBV6-1 combines with J gene TRBJ1-1, with D possibly TRBD1 on 6 matching bases. CDR3 length: 15 residues. Germline values: CDR1 MNHNS, CDR2 SASEGT. With 2 bases removed from V and 4 bases from J, the gap between germline ends came to 14 bases. The DNA of the CDR3 is TGTGCCAGCAGTGAAAGGGGGGGCCCCTTCACTGAAGCTTTCTTT. Translated: CASSERGGPFTEAFF.

The gene calls are TRBV6-2 or TRBV6-3 and TRBJ1-1; 7 nucleotides line up with TRBD1. CDR1 MNHEY and CDR2 SVGEGT come from the germline V gene. V was pared by 2 bases and J by 6 bases, with 6 bases of the junction left unmatched. This CDR3 has 14 residues. As DNA, the CDR3 is TGTGCCAGCAGTTACCCGACAGGGACGTCTGAAGCTTTCTTT. Residues: CASSYPTGTSEAFF.